This T cell receptor beta chain was identified during a study of T-cell reconstitution after alpha-beta-depleted transplantation in children (dated by TCRdb to the mid-2010s). Background on the whole study: T-cell immune reconstitution after TCRalphabeta/CD19-depleted allogeneic hematopoietic cell transplantation in children was quantitatively tracked in the study by means of TCR repertoire profiling. The paper's findings and limits, for the study overall: Over the following months the frequencies of hyperexpanded clones went down, and after one year T-cell counts and TCRbeta diversity were mostly credited to newly produced T cells. The high TCRbeta diversity at day 60 in some patients was ascribed to recipient T cells and intrathymic progenitors that had survived conditioning. The apparently early alphabetaT-cell count recovery about two months after transplant was reportedly dependent on only several hundred rapidly expanded clones derived from non-depleted graft cells.

What the treatment or condition label conveys for this sample: allogeneic hematopoietic cell transplantation with graft depleted of TCRalphabeta T cells and CD19 B cells. TCRalphabeta/CD19-depleted allogeneic hematopoietic cell grafts were given to the transplant recipients, all of whom were children. The library was built by means of PCR. TCRdb names Illumina HiSeq 2500 as the instrument used. Molecular barcoding was employed in the preparation of TCR libraries, with unique molecular identifiers being used to normalize TCRbeta repertoire quantification. TCRdb's own reprocessing of the public reads used fastp at Q25 and MiXCR and kept productive beta chains. Here each entry gathers all rows of one CDR3 protein and keeps the most common genes and DNA. The sample yields roughly 670,000 distinct CDR3 sequences; over 10% were counted once. Roughly 0.77% of the sample goes to the ten largest clones. In this sample, this clonotype turned up many times. The target of this receptor is not known. No clone much larger than this one lies a single base away; base qualities are absent.

The CDR3, cysteine through phenylalanine, is 13 amino acids long. Left in the record is the CDR3 DNA by itself, 39 bases read in frame from the first base. V is clipped by 5 bases and J by 7 bases, and the sequence between their germline boundaries is 14 bases long. This clonotype was obtained from a girl aged 2-10 years with congenital amegakaryocytic thrombocytopenia, due to receive a stem cell transplant. The chain employs TRBV12-3 or TRBV12-4 and TRBJ2-5; TRBD2 is a possible D gene, resting on 6 matching bases. Sequencing was performed on PBMCs, taken before TCRalphabeta/CD19-depleted stem cell transplant. The sequenced DNA: TGTGCCAGCAGTCCGTGGGGAGGAGGGACCCAGTACTTC. Translated, this gives CASSPWGGGTQYF.